The 23 T cell receptor beta chains reported below all come from one sample, sequenced in a study of T cell responses to AZD1222 COVID-19 vaccine. Only in-frame clones appear in the TCRdb table, and some are missing; sequencing was by immunoSEQ multiplex PCR. Among 90,000 to 130,000 clones listed, roughly 92% were seen once. The sequences come from peripheral blood, collected on day 0 of AZD1222 vaccination. The receptors were sampled from an adult in good health.

The genes are TRBV24-1 and TRBJ1-3; no firm D call. V lost 1 base and J 3 bases, leaving 9 bases between the germline ends. Looked up from germline, CDR1 is KGHDR and CDR2 is SFDVKD. The length of the CDR3 is 15 residues. In DNA, the CDR3 is TGTGCCACCAGTGATTTATTCACGGGTGGAAACACCATATATTTT. This sequence encodes CATSDLFTGGNTIYF.

This chain links TRBV20-1 with TRBJ2-7, with 7 bases lining up with TRBD1. The CDR3 consists of 16 residues. From germline, CDR1 is DFQATT and CDR2 SNEGSKA (reference sequence). The J segment lost 5 bases and the V segment lost 3 bases, leaving 16 bases of the junction unmatched. CDR3: CSASSGPRQGGDEQYF. For the CDR3, the DNA is TGCAGTGCTAGTTCGGGTCCCCGACAGGGTGGTGACGAGCAGTACTTC.

The chain uses TRBV20-1 and TRBJ2-5; unclear D gene. CDR1 is DFQATT and CDR2 is SNEGSKA in the germline V gene (reference sequence). CDR3 length: 12 amino acids. V was clipped by 3 bases and J by 3 bases, with 8 bases between them. The CDR3 loop reads CSASYRKETQYF. The CDR3 DNA sequence: TGCAGTGCTAGTTACCGCAAAGAGACCCAGTACTTC.

Details on this clone: Other DNA sequences in this specimen translate into the identical CDR3. This sequence joins TRBV6-5 and TRBJ2-7; a weak D match, TRBD1 (6 bases). The CDR3 contains 13 residues. V dropped 8 bases and J dropped 6 bases, with 17 bases sitting between them. Germline CDR1 reads MNHEY; CDR2 reads SVGAGI. As DNA, the CDR3 is TGTGCCAGCTCGTCGACAGGACCAGGCGAGCAGTACTTC. Encoded protein: CASSSTGPGEQYF.

The rearrangement links TRBV6-6 to TRBJ2-2, with TRBD1 identical over 9 bases. This CDR3 spans 14 amino acids. V shed 6 bases, J shed 4 bases, and the junction held 3 bases outside the gene matches. Germline lookup yields CDR1 MNHNY and CDR2 SVGAGI (reference sequence). The CDR3 region is CASRGQGPTGELFF. CDR3 bases: TGTGCCAGCAGGGGACAGGGCCCCACCGGGGAGCTGTTTTTT.

The genes are TRBV7-2 and TRBJ2-7; 7 positions agree with TRBD2. V lost 5 bases, J lost 2 bases, and 15 bases stayed unmatched. Germline assignment: CDR1 SGHTA and CDR2 FQGNSA. This CDR3 region has 17 residues. The CDR3 nucleotides are TGTGCCAGCAGCACTCAATCTTGGCGGGGGACCCCCTACGAGCAGTACTTC. Encoded protein: CASSTQSWRGTPYEQYF.

This sequence joins TRBV4-2 and TRBJ1-2, with D unclear. The CDR3 totals 14 residues. Germline loops: CDR1 LGHNA, CDR2 YNFKEQ. V lost 4 bases and J 1 base, leaving 10 bases between the germline ends. This CDR3 is CASSLESDNYGYTF. CDR3 in DNA: TGTGCCAGCAGCCTTGAGTCCGATAACTATGGCTACACCTTC.

The chain couples TRBV19 to TRBJ2-2, with D perhaps TRBD1 or TRBD2 (5 bases each). Germline V CDR1 and CDR2: LNHDA, SQIVND (reference sequence). V lost 6 bases to trimming and J lost 3 bases, with 11 bases between them. This CDR3 spans 14 amino acids. The DNA of the CDR3 is TGTGCCAGTAGCGGGGCAACCCACACCGGGGAGCTGTTTTTT. Residues: CASSGATHTGELFF.

This chain joins TRBV7-2 and TRBJ1-2; tentative D call: TRBD1 (6 bases). The V and J ends lost 4 bases and 2 bases respectively, with 11 bases between them. In germline, CDR1 is SGHTA, CDR2 FQGNSA. CDR3 length: 14 amino acids. CDR3 loop: CASSSGQTNYGYTF. The CDR3, as DNA: TGTGCCAGCAGCTCCGGACAGACCAACTATGGCTACACCTTC.

The chain joins TRBV12-3 or TRBV12-4 to TRBJ1-1, with D uncertain. The CDR3 spans 10 residues. The V end was cut by 9 bases, the J end by 1 base, with 3 bases between. The CDR3 DNA reads TGTGCCAGTTCGAACACTGAAGCTTTCTTT. As protein: CASSNTEAFF.

The chain joins TRBV2 to TRBJ1-5; perhaps TRBD1 as D (6 bases). The germline CDR1 and CDR2 sequences are SNHLY and FYNNEI. The CDR3 contains 13 residues. V was cut by 5 bases and J by 3 bases, with 8 bases left in between. The CDR3 nucleotides are TGTGCCAGCAGTACAGGGCTCAATCAGCCCCAGCATTTT. It is translated as CASSTGLNQPQHF.

This clone came up once. The chain is built from TRBV7-3 and TRBJ2-2; no definite D call. CDR1 is SGHTA, CDR2 FQGTGA, per germline. The CDR3 contains 14 residues. V lost 8 bases and J 2 bases, leaving 12 bases between the germline ends. The CDR3 DNA reads TGTGCCAGCGGGAACGTACCCAACACCGGGGAGCTGTTTTTT. Translation gives CASGNVPNTGELFF. The variable domain in full, with the rest retrieved from reference TRBV7-3 and TRBJ2-2, is GAGVSQTPSNKVTEKGKYVELRCDPISGHTALYWYRQSLGQGPEFLIYFQGTGAADDSGLPNDRFFAVRPEGSVSTLKIQRTERGDSAVYLCASGNVPNTGELFFGEGSRLTVL.

The V call is TRBV9, the J call TRBJ2-3; no clear D gene. CDR1 and CDR2 from the germline V gene are SGDLS and YYNGEE. This CDR3 contains 14 residues. Trimming took off 0 bases at V and 5 bases at J, with 10 bases between the two ends. The CDR3 spells CASSVVGIGDTQYF. The CDR3 DNA follows: TGTGCCAGCAGCGTAGTCGGTATTGGAGATACGCAGTATTTT.

The count of this clone is one. The CDR3 bases are TGTGCCAGCAGCTTATCCCCACAGGGGGCGGCTGAAAAACTGTTTTTT. Protein: CASSLSPQGAAEKLFF. J is TRBJ1-4 and V is TRBV7-6; the match to TRBD1 covers 9 bases. The CDR3 totals 16 residues. Germline V lookup: CDR1 SGHVS, CDR2 FNYEAQ. V lost 2 bases, J lost 7 bases, and 8 bases stayed unmatched.

This chain connects TRBV7-9 to TRBJ1-6; D perhaps matches TRBD1 (6 bases). The CDR3 is made up of 12 amino acids. Looked up from germline, CDR1 is SEHNR and CDR2 is FQNEAQ (reference sequence). Deletions cut 5 bases from V and 13 bases from J, with 12 bases between. The CDR3 loop is CASSRGALPLHF. CDR3 DNA sequence: TGTGCCAGCAGCAGGGGGGCCTTGCCCCTCCACTTT.

The chain employs TRBV7-3 and TRBJ1-1; D is unresolved. The germline V and J ends were trimmed by 1 base and 1 base, with 10 bases remaining between them. Per the germline V gene, CDR1 is SGHTA and CDR2 is FQGTGA. The CDR3 extends over 15 amino acids. The CDR3 DNA reads as TGTGCCAGCAGCTTAAGTGGCAGGAGGAACACTGAAGCTTTCTTT. Encoded protein: CASSLSGRRNTEAFF. The complete variable domain, with remaining parts taken from reference TRBV7-3 and TRBJ1-1, reads GAGVSQTPSNKVTEKGKYVELRCDPISGHTALYWYRQSLGQGPEFLIYFQGTGAADDSGLPNDRFFAVRPEGSVSTLKIQRTERGDSAVYLCASSLSGRRNTEAFFGQGTRLTVV.

This clone was recorded only once. V usage is TRBV6-5 and J usage is TRBJ1-6; unclear D gene. Germline V lookup: CDR1 MNHEY, CDR2 SVGAGI. Trimming took 2 bases from V and 8 from J, leaving 7 bases between them. CDR3 length equals 13 residues. The CDR3 sequence is CASSYVPHSPLHF. The CDR3 DNA reads TGTGCCAGCAGTTACGTTCCGCATTCACCCCTCCACTTT.

The gene calls are TRBV11-2 and TRBJ1-4; the D is unclear. Germline V gene sequence: CDR1 SGHAT, CDR2 FQNNGV. V was cut by 7 bases and J by 8 bases, with 14 bases left in between. This CDR3 is 13 amino acids long. This CDR3 is CASTASPFEKLFF. CDR3 DNA: TGTGCCAGCACCGCGTCCCCATTCGAAAAACTGTTTTTT.

Comment on this clone: This sample includes further DNA sequences coding for the same CDR3. This chain joins TRBV3-1 (or the pseudogene TRBV3-2) and TRBJ1-5; D gene unclear. Germline V gene lookup returns CDR1 LGHDT and CDR2 YNNKEL (reference sequence). The CDR3 runs to 12 residues. V lost 1 base and J lost 4, with 2 bases in between. For the CDR3, the DNA is TGTGCCAGCAGCCAAGGAAATCAGCCCCAGCATTTT. Protein: CASSQGNQPQHF.

The genes are TRBV25-1 and TRBJ2-2; D uncertain. This CDR3 comprises 15 residues. Trimming left V 5 bases short and J 2 bases short, with 12 bases between. CDR1 is MGHDK and CDR2 is SYGVNS in the germline V gene. CDR3 DNA: TGTGCCAGCAGTCACCTTCTCCCTAACACCGGGGAGCTGTTTTTT. This codes for CASSHLLPNTGELFF.

V usage is TRBV10-2 and J usage is TRBJ2-1; 11 nucleotides agree with TRBD2. The ends lost 11 bases at V and 7 bases at J; junction bases unmatched: 10. Germline values: CDR1 WSHSY, CDR2 SAAADI. The CDR3 length is 14 residues. As DNA, the CDR3 is TGCGCCGCGGGGGGACTAGCGGATCTTAATGAGCAGTTCTTC. Protein product: CAAGGLADLNEQFF.

The V gene is TRBV2, the J gene TRBJ2-3; D might be TRBD1 or TRBD2, each matching 5 bases. Germline V gene lookup returns CDR1 SNHLY and CDR2 FYNNEI. CDR3 length: 13 residues. Trimming took 6 bases from V and 2 from J, leaving 9 bases between them. CDR3 coding DNA: TGTGCCAGCAGGTGGGGGATCACAGATACGCAGTATTTT. Its translation: CASRWGITDTQYF.

Worth noting for this clone: One junction end disagrees with the germline gene, perhaps due to a read error. This chain joins TRBV10-2 and TRBJ1-1, with D unresolved. CDR1 and CDR2 (germline): WSHSY, SAAADI. CDR3 length: 12 residues. CDR3 residues: CASGEGNTEAFF. DNA for the CDR3: TGCGCCAGCGGTGAGGGCAACACTGAAGCTTTCTTT.